This note documents a single T cell receptor (beta chain) sequence. Its antigen specificity is not known. The method behind the library was the immunoSEQ multiplex PCR assay. For the multiplex PCR, a mixture combining 60 forward primers for TCR Vbeta segments and 13 reverse primers for TCR Jbeta segments was used. The CDR3 region of rearranged TCR beta genes was amplified from genomic DNA by a multiplex PCR assay. Amplified TCR beta libraries were sequenced as 87-base-pair reads on the Illumina HiSeq System. The paper's data handling went like this. In a later analysis, tens of millions of unique TCR beta chains were counted across the approximately 670 repertoires, and around 10 million of these chains were shared by at least two donors. To remove PCR and sequencing errors, raw reads were error-corrected and collapsed into unique sequences using a nearest-neighbor algorithm that merged closely related sequences. Alignment of CDR3 sequences to IMGT reference sequences was used to assign V, D and J gene segments. For a sequence to be retained, a match of at least six nucleotides was required to both a V gene segment and a J gene segment. A rearrangement counted as productive if the CDR3 had no stop codons and remained in frame with V and J, and every other rearrangement counted as non-productive. Following IMGT convention, CDR3 was defined as the stretch from the second conserved V-encoded cysteine up to the conserved J-encoded phenylalanine. The earlier analysis of about 610 of the donors excluded sequences that lacked an unambiguous match to a single V gene segment. An earlier analysis of almost 600 of the donors classified V segments as functional when productive rearrangements were above 56.7% and as segregating when the standard deviation between donors was above 5%. To diagnose cytomegalovirus status from the catalog of TCR beta chain sequences, a statistical classification framework was built. A later analysis assigned V and J genes by comparing TCR nucleotide sequences with IMGT/GENE-DB human TR gene sequences. Using the TCRdist pipeline, a later analysis assigned CDR3 sequences along with most-parsimonious VDJ recombination scenarios. In a later analysis, each TCR beta chain was defined by its CDR3 amino acid sequence together with its V-gene family, and reads without a unique V-gene family were excluded. As a way to deal with suspected cross-contamination and a sequencing artifact, a later analysis dropped under 600 nucleotide sequences that were highly shared and had low generation probability. In a later analysis, a clonal expansion index was calculated for each public chain from normalized within-repertoire ranks of inferred template counts. In a later analysis, generation probabilities were computed using a VDJ recombination model fitted to out-of-frame rearrangements, and the results were checked against IGoR. A later analysis scored TCR-TCR, TCR-HLA and TCR-CMV co-occurrence with hypergeometric tests, applying a repertoire-size bias correction to TCR pairs. To estimate false discovery rates, a later analysis permuted the HLA or CMV assignments 20 times. A later analysis grouped co-occurring TCRs with DBSCAN, adding TCRdist sequence similarity when clustering within HLA-allele-positive subsets. Repertoires with fewer than 30,000 or more than 120,000 public chains, plus five repertoires with anomalous nucleotide sharing, were excluded from co-occurrence clustering. Not all clones reach the TCRdb copy of this immuneACCESS table, which keeps in-frame sequences only. Checked studies attribute under half of the gap to unresolved V genes and leave the rest unexplained. V and J calls and clone size are those listed in that table; D and trimming were worked out from the DNA. The table for this sample shows around 100,000 clones. The top ten clonotypes cover more than 3.5% of the sample.

The data were taken from a study of cytomegalovirus exposure and HLA in healthy donors (dated by TCRdb to the late 2010s). Background on the whole study: In an earlier analysis of 550 to 750 of the donors, around 290 Gb of sequence data and 90 million to 120 million unique TCR beta sequences from 150 million to 200 million T cells were reported. To predict cytomegalovirus infection status, the study combined high-throughput TCR immunosequencing, statistical association of individual TCRs with disease status, and machine learning. The number of donors typed differed by locus, with roughly 620-630 for A, B, C, DRB1 and DQB1, more than 500 for DQA1, approximately 580 for DPA1, and around 450 for DPB1. Four or five DR-DQ haplotypes were handled as single units for association and clustering, since linkage in the cohort was strong. Of the roughly 420 genotyped donors, less than 85% were placed in the genetic ancestry cluster associated with self-reported Caucasian donors. The aim of the study was to test whether cataloging public T cell receptors could identify signatures of past pathogen exposure. Donor age, sex, ethnicity and CMV serostatus were collected together with the repertoire data. To study patterns of TCR occurrence, a later analysis re-analyzed previously published TCR beta repertoires from just over 650 donors and added high-resolution HLA genotyping. Around 320 gigabases of sequencing data and 70 million to 85 million unique TCR sequences were included in an early release covering over 600 HLA-typed donors. Rather than drawing on any new phenotypic data, the later analysis identified candidate immune exposures from TCR beta sequences and the way those sequences occurred across donors. The study used immunosequencing to profile the T cell repertoires of approximately 630 subjects and linked those repertoires to cytomegalovirus serostatus. All discovery cohort repertoires had been generated on a single sequencing platform. A later genetic analysis used genome-wide SNP genotypes for about three fifths of the 666 donors, treating that subset as a discovery cohort. Along with the 666-subject first cohort, a separate validation cohort of roughly 110 different subjects was used. On average, around 240,000 unique TCR beta nucleotide sequences were sequenced per donor among 398 genotyped donors of the cohort, with about 17% of those sequences being non-productive. HLA typing included class I and class II loci at four-digit resolution. An earlier analysis of roughly 580 of the donors used high-throughput TCR beta sequencing to judge whether each TCR beta V gene segment behaved as functional or pseudogenic.

The germline V gene provides CDR1 SGDLS and CDR2 YYNGEE. The V end gives up 5 bases and the J end 4 bases, leaving 12 bases in the junction not matched to a gene. The CDR3 has 16 amino acids, counting the end cysteine and phenylalanine. Only the CDR3 DNA stays, 48 bases, in frame from base 1. The investigation overall reported the following: A further reported finding was that TCR beta sequences accurately predicted the HLA-A and HLA-B alleles for most subjects in the first cohort. Several of the top co-occurrence clusters appeared to be linked to parvovirus B19, influenza, CMV and Epstein-Barr virus, according to a later analysis. Most CMV-associated TCR beta chains appeared to be HLA-restricted in a later analysis, and the HLA associations seemed to be driven largely by CMV exposure. The classifier was reported to diagnose cytomegalovirus status with high specificity and sensitivity in both the original and validation cohorts. While some public TCRs were present in many individuals, most TCR sequences turned up only very rarely across donors. Because the 87-base-pair reads could not distinguish some IMGT-functional V segments, including TRBV6-2 and TRBV6-3, those segments were excluded. A later analysis associated about 18,000 TCR beta sequences with specific HLA alleles at a false discovery rate of 0.05. Only TCR beta chains were sequenced in this cohort, and the absence of alpha or paired-chain data limited detectable features. Roughly uniform sequencing depth across donors was assumed in presence/absence analyses, although this assumption may not hold. An association between a missense DCLRE1C variant and V-gene and J-gene trimming of TCR beta chains was found in a later genetic analysis and replicated in an independent cohort. The authors suggested that the approach could potentially be generalized to other disease states and immunological phenotypes. Because HLA typing was missing for some donors at each locus, association tests included only the typed subset. Linkage disequilibrium might explain the correlated functional status among segregating V segments, but an unknown experimental factor could not be ruled out. According to a later genetic analysis, donors in an Asian-associated ancestry cluster had fewer N-insertions in productive TCRs than the approximately 700-donor mean. In the study, 150 to 200 TCR beta chains were listed as associated with cytomegalovirus. A cluster of highly shared sequence variants was judged likely to represent a technical artifact of the sequencing pipeline. Some 16 rarely observed V segments, including chromosome 9 orphons, were excluded from the earlier analysis of about 600 of the donors because counts were too low. A few of the identified cytomegalovirus-associated TCR beta chains were confirmed in vitro to be specific for cytomegalovirus antigens. A later analysis found that TCR association rates varied across HLA loci, with DRB1 alleles showing the most associated TCRs and HLA-C alleles the fewest. In an earlier analysis of more than 450 of the donors, most TCR beta V segments were observed in productive rearrangements about 90% or about 30% of the time, broadly matching IMGT annotations. Assigning TCR associations to individual alleles was difficult when HLA alleles, especially DR and DQ, strongly co-occurred. Immune exposure information for the cohort was limited to CMV serostatus. Compared with equally common non-associated chains, HLA-associated TCR beta chains in a later analysis were more clonally expanded and had lower generation probabilities.

The cohort was made up of under 800 healthy bone marrow donors. At the time of sampling, all cohort members were nominally healthy, though unrecorded immune exposures were likely present. The donor tested CMV seronegative, placing the donor among the 350 or so seronegative members of the cohort. A peripheral blood sample was provided by each donor, and peripheral blood mononuclear cells were used for TCR beta sequencing. Genomic DNA extraction from the blood cell samples was performed with the Qiagen DNeasy Blood Extraction Kit. The sample consisted of PBMCs. Here the chain combines TRBV9 and TRBJ1-3, and TRBD1 aligns with 7 junction nucleotides. This receptor was obtained from a man aged 25 to 45 in good health and CMV-seronegative. The DNA reads as follows: TGTGCCAGCAGTTCCCGAGAGGGGACAGAAGGAAACACCATATATTTT. It encodes CASSSREGTEGNTIYF.